The 29 T cell receptor beta chains below were found in one sample sequenced in a study of response to subunit inactivated influenza vaccine. MiXCR, run by TCRdb on the RT-PCR reads, gives a single entry per CDR3 protein. The data contain fewer than 350,000 distinct CDR3 sequences, 21% of them singletons. The sample consisted of PBMCs from blood, taken 21 months after vaccination. These receptors came from a man between 50 and 75 years old who received an inactivated influenza vaccine.

This clonotype was detected only a few times. The V call is TRBV30, the J call TRBJ1-5; the D is unclear. Germline values: CDR1 GTSNPN, CDR2 SVGIG (reference sequence). The CDR3 is 17 amino acids. Trimming stripped 3 bases from V and 3 bases from J, with 21 bases between. CDR3 sequence: CAWSLRGGIINNQPQHF. The CDR3 DNA sequence: TGTGCCTGGAGCTTGCGAGGAGGGATAATAAACAATCAGCCCCAGCATTTT.

This clonotype was seen a few times. The chain uses TRBV20-1 and TRBJ2-2; D remains unclear. The V gene's germline CDR1 is DFQATT and CDR2 SNEGSKA (reference sequence). Between the trimmed V and J ends, which lost 1 base and 0 bases, there was a span of 15 bases. This CDR3 is built from 17 residues. CDR3 sequence (DNA): TGCAGTGCTAGAGCCCGGAAAGGCCCGACGAACACCGGGGAGCTGTTTTTT. It encodes CSARARKGPTNTGELFF.

This clonotype was seen more than once but under ten times. The chain is built from TRBV20-1 and TRBJ2-1; unclear D gene. Trimming removed 3 bases from V and 2 bases from J, with 8 bases in between. Germline lookup yields CDR1 DFQATT and CDR2 SNEGSKA (reference sequence). CDR3 size: 13 residues. CDR3 bases: TGCAGTGCTAGGTCTGTTCCCTACAATGAGCAGTTCTTC. Amino acids: CSARSVPYNEQFF.

This clonotype was found many times. V is TRBV5-1 and J is TRBJ1-6; 9 nucleotides align to TRBD1. In germline, CDR1 is SGHRS, CDR2 YFSETQ. Trimming cost V 3 bases and J 3 bases; bases outside gene matches: 7. This CDR3 contains 17 residues. CDR3 amino acids: CASSSRETGGYNSPLHF. The CDR3 nucleotides are TGCGCCAGCAGCTCGAGAGAGACAGGGGGCTATAATTCACCCCTCCACTTT.

The chain employs TRBV6-5 and TRBJ2-5; TRBD2 matches at 10 bases. Per the germline V gene, CDR1 is MNHEY and CDR2 is SVGAGI. J gave up 2 bases and V 2 bases, and 5 bases lay outside the gene matches. This CDR3 spans 16 amino acids. The CDR3 here is CASSYASGGTQETQYF. The CDR3 DNA is TGTGCCAGCAGTTACGCTAGCGGGGGTACTCAAGAGACCCAGTACTTC.

This clonotype has a handful of counts. This chain connects TRBV20-1 to TRBJ2-1; no clear D gene. In germline, CDR1 is DFQATT, CDR2 SNEGSKA (reference sequence). The CDR3 sequence is 15 residues long. The V end lost 6 bases, the J end lost 0 bases, and 15 bases lay between the germline ends. The CDR3 sequence is CSARRLGYSYNEQFF. The DNA for the CDR3 is TGCAGTGCCCGCCGATTAGGGTACTCCTACAATGAGCAGTTCTTC.

J is TRBJ2-2 and V is TRBV4-2; the D is unclear. V lost 1 base to trimming and J lost 7 bases, with 10 bases between them. There are 14 residues in the CDR3. Germline V lookup: CDR1 LGHNA, CDR2 YNFKEQ. Written as DNA, the CDR3 is TGTGCCAGCAGCCAAGGGTACAGCATCGGGGAGCTGTTTTTT. Protein: CASSQGYSIGELFF.

This clonotype has ten or more counts. This chain links TRBV19 with TRBJ1-5, with D possibly TRBD1 on 6 matching bases. This CDR3 contains 15 residues. V was pared by 7 bases and J by 0 bases, with 13 bases between. The germline gives CDR1 LNHDA, CDR2 SQIVND (reference sequence). CDR3 coding DNA: TGTGCCAGTATACAGGGACCCCTTAGCAATCAGCCCCAGCATTTT. Amino acid sequence: CASIQGPLSNQPQHF.

The V call is TRBV28, the J call TRBJ1-2, with 7 positions matching TRBD1. In germline, CDR1 is MDHEN, CDR2 SYDVKM. The J segment lost 4 bases and the V segment lost 4 bases, leaving 15 bases of the junction unmatched. The CDR3 consists of 17 residues. CDR3 nucleotide sequence: TGTGCCAGCAGTTCTACCAAACTCACAGGGGTGGGCTATGGCTACACCTTC. Encoded protein: CASSSTKLTGVGYGYTF.

The chain joins TRBV6-2 or TRBV6-3 to TRBJ2-1, with 8 bases aligning to TRBD2. Trimming at V came to 8 bases and at J to 5 bases, leaving 5 bases not matched to a gene. Germline CDR1 MNHEY, CDR2 SVGEGT. This CDR3 is 13 amino acids long. This CDR3 is CASGGLEDNEQFF. The CDR3, as DNA: TGTGCCAGCGGGGGACTAGAAGACAATGAGCAGTTCTTC.

This clonotype was seen ten or more times. V is TRBV4-3 and J is TRBJ2-1, with TRBD2 matching 11 bases. The V and J ends lost 0 bases and 7 bases, in that order; junction bases with no gene match: 5. CDR3 length: 16 residues. The germline gives CDR1 LGHNA, CDR2 YSLEER. The CDR3 bases are TGCGCCAGCAGCCAAGAATTAGCGGGAGGGAAAAATGAGCAGTTCTTC. This encodes CASSQELAGGKNEQFF.

The chain uses TRBV20-1 and TRBJ2-7; 7 nucleotides line up with TRBD1. Germline lookup yields CDR1 DFQATT and CDR2 SNEGSKA (reference sequence). V trimming: 1 base; J trimming: 2 bases; junction bases outside the gene matches: 8. The CDR3 runs to 15 residues. In nucleotides, the CDR3 is TGCAGTGCTAGAGGAACAGGGGCGCAAACCTACGAGCAGTACTTC. Translated, it gives CSARGTGAQTYEQYF.

This clonotype was detected a few times. The chain is built from TRBV15 and TRBJ2-1, with TRBD2 matching 16 bases. CDR3 length equals 21 residues. Germline trimming cut 0 bases from V and 0 bases from J; bases unmatched to any gene: 8. Germline assignment: CDR1 LNHNV and CDR2 YYDKDF (reference sequence). The CDR3 spells CATSRDQMGLAGGSSYNEQFF. The CDR3 DNA follows: TGTGCCACCAGCAGAGATCAAATGGGACTAGCGGGAGGGAGCTCCTACAATGAGCAGTTCTTC.

The J gene is TRBJ2-1, the V gene TRBV3-1; no reliable D call. Trimming took 1 base from V and 6 from J, leaving 7 bases between them. The germline V gene encodes CDR1 LGHDT and CDR2 YNNKEL (reference sequence). This CDR3 is built from 13 residues. The CDR3 loop reads CASSQVGGNEQFF. The CDR3 bases are TGTGCCAGCAGCCAAGTAGGTGGCAATGAGCAGTTCTTC.

This clonotype occurred a few times. The J gene is TRBJ2-3, the V gene TRBV6-2 or TRBV6-3; the match to TRBD2 covers 9 bases. Looked up from germline, CDR1 is MNHEY and CDR2 is SVGEGT. The CDR3 runs to 15 residues. J gave up 5 bases and V 7 bases, and 10 bases lay outside the gene matches. CDR3 protein: CASNLAGRVLDTQYF. The CDR3 region has the DNA TGTGCCAGCAACCTAGCGGGGCGAGTATTAGATACGCAGTATTTT.

In this sample, this clonotype turned up a few times. DNA for the CDR3: TGCAGTGCTAGGGTACCTTATAGCAATCAGCCCCAGCATTTT. This sequence encodes CSARVPYSNQPQHF. This chain connects TRBV20-1 to TRBJ1-5; D ambiguous. This CDR3 contains 14 residues. Germline lookup yields CDR1 DFQATT and CDR2 SNEGSKA (reference sequence). V lost 3 bases, J lost 0 bases, and 9 bases lay in between.

The J gene is TRBJ2-5, the V gene TRBV11-2; the D is unclear. V was pared by 2 bases and J by 1 base, with 8 bases between. Germline loops: CDR1 SGHAT, CDR2 FQNNGV. There are 14 residues in the CDR3. CDR3 region: CASSLTYGQETQYF. The CDR3 bases are TGTGCCAGCAGCTTAACTTACGGCCAAGAGACCCAGTACTTC.

This rearrangement joins TRBV6-5 to TRBJ2-1, with TRBD2 identical over 7 bases. The V segment lost 1 base and the J segment 0 bases; nucleotides outside the gene matches: 3. The CDR3 loop spans 16 amino acids. From germline, CDR1 is MNHEY and CDR2 SVGAGI. The DNA for the CDR3 is TGTGCCAGCAGTTACTGGGGCGGGAGCTCCTACAATGAGCAGTTCTTC. Protein: CASSYWGGSSYNEQFF.

This clonotype was seen only a few times. The chain has TRBV29-1 and TRBJ1-4; D uncertain. The CDR3 covers 12 residues. Germline V gene data show CDR1 as SQVTM and CDR2 as ANQGSEA. Trimming left V 8 bases short and J 14 bases short, with 21 bases between. CDR3 amino acids: CSSRRPGGGLFF. CDR3 coding DNA: TGCAGCTCCCGGAGGCCTGGAGGTGGGCTGTTTTTT.

In this sample, this clonotype turned up many times. V gene TRBV5-1 combines with J gene TRBJ2-2; D is undetermined. Germline V CDR1 and CDR2: SGHRS, YFSETQ. The CDR3 covers 16 residues. V was trimmed by 0 bases and J by 0 bases, leaving 9 bases between them. The CDR3 DNA is TGCGCCAGCAGCTTGGGGCATGGTCCGAACACCGGGGAGCTGTTTTTT. It encodes CASSLGHGPNTGELFF.

The chain uses TRBV6-1 and TRBJ2-6, with 7 bases identical to TRBD1. The CDR3 consists of 18 residues. Looked up from germline, CDR1 is MNHNS and CDR2 is SASEGT. V was pared by 1 base and J by 4 bases, with 10 bases of the junction left unmatched. CDR3 in DNA: TGTGCCAGCAGTGAAGACAGGGGTAGTTCTTCGGGGGCCAACGTCCTGACTTTC. This codes for CASSEDRGSSSGANVLTF.

This clonotype was counted only a few times. V gene TRBV27 combines with J gene TRBJ2-7; TRBD1 aligns across 7 bases. The CDR3 runs 13 residues. With 8 bases clipped from V and 0 bases from J, the junction kept 4 bases outside the gene matches. From germline, CDR1 is MNHEY and CDR2 SMNVEV (reference sequence). CDR3 in amino acids: CASWDSFSYEQYF. The CDR3 bases are TGTGCCAGCTGGGACAGTTTCTCCTACGAGCAGTACTTC.

The chain joins TRBV3-1 to TRBJ1-5, with D unresolved. The CDR3 runs to 13 residues. V lost 1 base and J lost 6, with 7 bases in between. Germline V CDR1 and CDR2: LGHDT, YNNKEL (reference sequence). CDR3 DNA sequence: TGTGCCAGCAGCCAAGTGATTGGTCAGCCCCAGCATTTT. This gives the protein CASSQVIGQPQHF.

This clonotype was counted only a few times. The V call is TRBV6-1, the J call TRBJ1-2; no reliable D call. This CDR3 has 15 residues. Per the germline V gene, CDR1 is MNHNS and CDR2 is SASEGT. V gave up 2 bases and J gave up 1 base, with 11 bases separating them. CDR3 amino acids: CASSEQPKLNYGYTF. The CDR3 nucleotides read TGTGCCAGCAGTGAACAACCGAAGCTTAACTATGGCTACACCTTC.

This clonotype has only a few counts. The V call is TRBV12-3 or TRBV12-4, the J call TRBJ1-5; D unclear. CDR3 length: 15 amino acids. The germline V and J ends were trimmed by 6 bases and 7 bases, with 19 bases remaining between them. This CDR3 is CASRLHEGSGQPQHF. DNA for the CDR3: TGTGCCAGCAGACTCCATGAGGGTAGCGGGCAGCCCCAGCATTTT.

The sample holds many counts of this clonotype. This chain links TRBV10-2 with TRBJ1-5, with TRBD1 matching over 7 bases. V was pared by 1 base and J by 0 bases, with 9 bases of the junction left unmatched. This CDR3 has 18 amino acids. CDR1 and CDR2 from the germline V gene are WSHSY and SAAADI. The CDR3 sequence: CASSEFQGESDSNQPQHF. As DNA, the CDR3 is TGCGCCAGCAGTGAGTTTCAGGGGGAGAGTGATAGCAATCAGCCCCAGCATTTT.

This clonotype was counted between two and nine times. This chain uses TRBV7-2 with TRBJ2-7, with 11 bases lining up with TRBD1. CDR1 and CDR2 from the germline V gene are SGHTA and FQGNSA. The CDR3 length is 14 residues. Germline trimming cut 3 bases from V and 7 bases from J; bases unmatched to any gene: 5. CDR3 DNA: TGTGCCAGCAGCTTTGGACAGGGGGCGAGGGAGCAGTACTTC. It encodes CASSFGQGAREQYF.

This clonotype was seen only a few times. The gene calls are TRBV20-1 and TRBJ1-4, with 7 bases matching TRBD1. The CDR3 runs to 18 residues. V gave up 1 base and J gave up 7 bases; unmatched junction bases: 18. Germline CDR1 DFQATT, CDR2 SNEGSKA (reference sequence). The CDR3: CSARGFPTRGILGEKLFF. CDR3 DNA sequence: TGCAGTGCTAGAGGCTTTCCGACCAGGGGGATCTTGGGTGAAAAACTGTTTTTT.

This chain joins TRBV5-6 and TRBJ1-4; a weak D match, TRBD1 (5 bases). V shed 4 bases and J shed 4 bases, with 17 bases lying between them. This CDR3 is 16 amino acids long. Per the germline V gene, CDR1 is SGHDT and CDR2 is YYEEEE. CDR3 DNA sequence: TGTGCCAGCAGCCACACCCGGGACCGGGATAATGAAAAACTGTTTTTT. Translation: CASSHTRDRDNEKLFF.